This T cell receptor beta chain was sequenced in a study of T-cell memory formation after mild COVID-19. Study background: For the most part, TCR clusters were specific to one donor.

Between the trimmed V and J ends, which lost 0 bases and 5 bases, there was a span of 15 bases. The CDR3 has 15 residues. The germline CDR1 and CDR2 sequences are DFQATT and SNEGSKA (reference sequence). The study's findings and limits: Clones contracting over day 15 to 85 were CD4/CD8 balanced, with later expanders leaning CD4+. Pre-infection memory harbored some responding clones, suggesting cross-reactive memory joined. Contracting CD4+ clones were located mainly in CM and EM, and CD8+ clones in EMRA.

Turning to this clonotype: Its specificity is unknown.

Via MiXCR, TCRdb re-called the 5' RACE reads, giving one row per CDR3 protein. The sample lists around 470,000 distinct CDR3 sequences; about 20% were seen once. The specimen sequenced was PBMCs or a T cell subset sorted from them (not recorded which). This clonotype was obtained from an adult woman who had mild COVID-19 (a few samples of this study predate the infection). Cell type and time point are not known. The chain recombines TRBV20-1 with TRBJ2-3; D remains unclear. CDR3 sequence: CSARDPAIPQDTQYF. In nucleotides, the CDR3 is TGCAGTGCTAGAGATCCCGCGATACCACAAGATACGCAGTATTTT.